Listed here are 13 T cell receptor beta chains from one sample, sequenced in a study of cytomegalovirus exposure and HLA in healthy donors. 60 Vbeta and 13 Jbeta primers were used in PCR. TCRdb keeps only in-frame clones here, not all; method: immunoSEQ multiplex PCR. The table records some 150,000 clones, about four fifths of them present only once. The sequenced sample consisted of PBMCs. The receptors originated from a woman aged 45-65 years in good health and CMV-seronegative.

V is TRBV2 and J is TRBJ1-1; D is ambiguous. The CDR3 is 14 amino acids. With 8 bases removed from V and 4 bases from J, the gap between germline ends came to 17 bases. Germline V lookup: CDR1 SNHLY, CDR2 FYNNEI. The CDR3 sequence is CASSGVGRSTEAFF. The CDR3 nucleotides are TGTGCCAGCTCCGGGGTGGGCAGGAGCACTGAAGCTTTCTTT.

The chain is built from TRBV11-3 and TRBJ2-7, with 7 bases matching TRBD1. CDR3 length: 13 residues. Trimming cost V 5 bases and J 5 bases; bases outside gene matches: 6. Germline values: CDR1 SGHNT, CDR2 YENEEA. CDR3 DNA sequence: TGTGCCAGCAGCACGACAGGGTCTGACGAGCAGTACTTC. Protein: CASSTTGSDEQYF.

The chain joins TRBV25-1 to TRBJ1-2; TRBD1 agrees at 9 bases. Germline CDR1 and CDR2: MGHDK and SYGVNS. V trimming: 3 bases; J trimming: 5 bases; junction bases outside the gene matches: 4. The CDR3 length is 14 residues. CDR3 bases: TGTGCCAGCAGTGACGGGACAGGGCTATATGGCTACACCTTC. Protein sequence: CASSDGTGLYGYTF.

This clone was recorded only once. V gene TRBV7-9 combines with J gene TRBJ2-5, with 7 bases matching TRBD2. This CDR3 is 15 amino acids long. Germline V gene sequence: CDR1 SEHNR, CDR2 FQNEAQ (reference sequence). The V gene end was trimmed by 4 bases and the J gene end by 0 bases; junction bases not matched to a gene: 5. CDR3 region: CASSSPSGDQETQYF. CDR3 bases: TGTGCCAGCAGCTCCCCAAGCGGGGACCAAGAGACCCAGTACTTC.

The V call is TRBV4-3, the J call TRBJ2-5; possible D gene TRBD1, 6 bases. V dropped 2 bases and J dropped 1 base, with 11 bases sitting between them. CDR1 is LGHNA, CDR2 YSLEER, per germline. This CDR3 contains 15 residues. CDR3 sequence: CASSQWTDFQETQYF. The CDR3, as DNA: TGCGCCAGCAGCCAATGGACAGACTTCCAAGAGACCCAGTACTTC.

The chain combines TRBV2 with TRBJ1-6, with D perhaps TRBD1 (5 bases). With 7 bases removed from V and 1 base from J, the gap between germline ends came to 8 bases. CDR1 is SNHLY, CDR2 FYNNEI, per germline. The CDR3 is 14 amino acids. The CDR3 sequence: CASKGQSYNSPLHF. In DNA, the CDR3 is TGTGCCAGCAAAGGACAATCCTATAATTCACCCCTCCACTTT.

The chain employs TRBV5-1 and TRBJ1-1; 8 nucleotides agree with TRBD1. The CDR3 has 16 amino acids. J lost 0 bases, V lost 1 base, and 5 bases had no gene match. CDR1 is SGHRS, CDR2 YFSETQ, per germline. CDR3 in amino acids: CASSLTGTGLNTEAFF. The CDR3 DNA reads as TGCGCCAGCAGCTTGACCGGGACAGGATTGAACACTGAAGCTTTCTTT.

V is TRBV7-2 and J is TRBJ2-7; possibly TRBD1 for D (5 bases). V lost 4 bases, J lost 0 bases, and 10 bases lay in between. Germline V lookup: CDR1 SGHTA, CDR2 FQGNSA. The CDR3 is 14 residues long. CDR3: CASSSQGFSYEQYF. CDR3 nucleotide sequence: TGTGCCAGCAGCTCCCAGGGTTTCTCCTACGAGCAGTACTTC.

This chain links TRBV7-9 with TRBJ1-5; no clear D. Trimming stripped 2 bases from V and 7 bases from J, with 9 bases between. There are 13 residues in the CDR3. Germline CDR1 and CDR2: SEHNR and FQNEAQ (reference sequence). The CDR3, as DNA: TGTGCCAGCAGCTTATTCGGAGGACAGCCCCAGCATTTT. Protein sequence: CASSLFGGQPQHF.

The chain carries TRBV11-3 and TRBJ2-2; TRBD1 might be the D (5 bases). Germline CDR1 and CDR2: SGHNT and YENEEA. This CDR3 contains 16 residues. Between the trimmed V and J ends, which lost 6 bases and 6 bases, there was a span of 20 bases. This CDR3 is CASRSASGSRAGELFF. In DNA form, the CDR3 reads TGTGCCAGCAGATCCGCCTCAGGGTCCAGGGCCGGGGAGCTGTTTTTT.

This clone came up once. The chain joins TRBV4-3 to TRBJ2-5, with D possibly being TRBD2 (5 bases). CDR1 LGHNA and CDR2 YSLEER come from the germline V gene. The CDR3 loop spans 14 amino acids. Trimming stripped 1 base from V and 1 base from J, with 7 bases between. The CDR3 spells CASSQGTFQETQYF. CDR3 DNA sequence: TGCGCCAGCAGCCAAGGGACTTTCCAAGAGACCCAGTACTTC.

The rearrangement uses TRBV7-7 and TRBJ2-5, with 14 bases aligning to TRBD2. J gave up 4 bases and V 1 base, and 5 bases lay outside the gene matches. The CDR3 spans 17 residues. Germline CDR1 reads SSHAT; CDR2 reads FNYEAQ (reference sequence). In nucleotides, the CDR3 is TGTGCCAGCAGCTTAGGTGGACTAGCGGGGGGTGGAGAGACCCAGTACTTC. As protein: CASSLGGLAGGGETQYF.

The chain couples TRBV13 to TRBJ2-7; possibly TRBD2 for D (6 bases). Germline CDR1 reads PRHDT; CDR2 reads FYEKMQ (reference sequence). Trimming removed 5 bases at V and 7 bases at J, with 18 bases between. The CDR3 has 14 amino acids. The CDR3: CASSRGLLDDEQYF. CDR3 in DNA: TGTGCCAGCAGCCGGGGACTGTTGGATGATGAGCAGTACTTC.